The source of this TCR beta chain is a study of T cell changes during pregnancy in multiple sclerosis. The count of this clone is one. Profiled with immunoSEQ multiplex PCR; TCRdb holds only in-frame clones, not every one. The sample holds 65,000 to 75,000 clones, 85% to 95% seen once. The germline gives CDR1 MNHEY, CDR2 SMNVEV (reference sequence). The CDR3 is 17 amino acids. The V segment lost 5 bases and the J segment 2 bases; nucleotides outside the gene matches: 10. This chain connects TRBV27 to TRBJ2-3, with 10 bases matching TRBD2. The input for sequencing was CD8+ T cells from peripheral blood mononuclear cells, taken in the third trimester of pregnancy. The sequence came from a female donor in good health, enrolled as a control in a pregnancy study. The CDR3 spells CASSGPLAGPNTDTQYF. CDR3 coding DNA: TGTGCCAGCAGTGGGCCACTAGCGGGACCGAACACAGATACGCAGTATTTT.